Shown below are 12 T cell receptor beta chains from a single sample sequenced in a study of blood T cell repertoires in COVID-19. TCRdb's copy holds only in-frame clones and misses some; the assay was immunoSEQ multiplex PCR. Of roughly 260,000 clones listed, around nine tenths are singletons. Sequencing used peripheral blood. Every receptor here comes from a woman aged 25 to 39 with COVID-19, enrolled during active disease.

This chain connects TRBV5-8 to TRBJ1-5; 12 nucleotides line up with TRBD1. Germline CDR1 is SGHTS and CDR2 is YDEGEE. J was trimmed by 3 bases and V by 5 bases; bases with no gene match: 3. The CDR3 contains 15 residues. CDR3 DNA: TGTGCCAGCAGTAGGGACAGGGGGCTCAATCAGCCCCAGCATTTT. Its protein is CASSRDRGLNQPQHF.

The chain carries TRBV28 and TRBJ2-7; perhaps TRBD2 as D (5 bases). This CDR3 region has 15 residues. Germline-derived CDR1 and CDR2 are MDHEN and SYDVKM. The V gene lost 7 bases and the J gene lost 6 bases, with 22 bases spanning the gap. The CDR3 here is CASTHADSKPTEQYF. CDR3 nucleotide sequence: TGTGCCAGCACCCACGCGGACTCAAAGCCGACCGAGCAGTACTTC.

The genes are TRBV7-5 and TRBJ2-1; the table's D call, TRBD2, was not checked against the DNA. TRBV7-5 is a pseudogene segment. This CDR3 has 19 amino acids. This chain's CDR3 is CVRSSPFLLGGLGIQHRFF. Here the CDR3 DNA reads TGTGTCAGAAGCTCCCCGTTTCTCCTTGGGGGACTAGGTATTCAGCATCGGTTCTTC.

This chain uses TRBV15 with TRBJ1-5; D possibly corresponds to TRBD1 (5 bases). Germline values: CDR1 LNHNV, CDR2 YYDKDF (reference sequence). The germline V and J ends were trimmed by 1 base and 5 bases, with 12 bases remaining between them. CDR3 size: 15 residues. Written as DNA, the CDR3 is TGTGCCACCAGCAGAGGGAGGGCAGGGCATCAGCCCCAGCATTTT. Amino acids: CATSRGRAGHQPQHF. Variable domain in full (rest from reference TRBV15 and TRBJ1-5): DAMVIQNPRYQVTQFGKPVTLSCSQTLNHNVMYWYQQKSSQAPKLLFHYYDKDFNNEADTPDNFQSRRPNTSFCFLDIRSPGLGDTAMYLCATSRGRAGHQPQHFGDGTRLSIL.

This clone appeared once. The gene calls are TRBV6-1 and TRBJ1-1, with a weak D call TRBD1 (6 bases). Trimming removed 3 bases from V and 0 bases from J, with 11 bases in between. Germline V gene lookup returns CDR1 MNHNS and CDR2 SASEGT. The CDR3 runs 15 residues. The DNA for the CDR3 is TGTGCCAGCAGTGAGCTAGGGGGGGTGAACACTGAAGCTTTCTTT. The encoded protein is CASSELGGVNTEAFF.

In DNA form, the CDR3 reads TGCGCCAGCAGCCCCCCAGCGACCTCCTACGAGCAGTACTTC. Protein sequence: CASSPPATSYEQYF. The chain couples TRBV5-1 to TRBJ2-7; D not resolved. The CDR3 runs to 14 residues. Germline CDR1 reads SGHRS; CDR2 reads YFSETQ. Trimming took off 4 bases at V and 0 bases at J, with 11 bases between the two ends.

The chain recombines TRBV18 with TRBJ1-1; 7 bases are shared with TRBD1. CDR1 and CDR2 (germline): KGHSH, LQKENI. After removal of 3 bases from V and 1 base from J, the junction contained 2 bases not matched to a gene. The CDR3 sequence is 14 residues long. The CDR3 DNA is TGTGCCAGCTCACCCCAGGGGGAGAACACTGAAGCTTTCTTT. It codes for CASSPQGENTEAFF.

The V call is TRBV19, the J call TRBJ1-1; 10 nucleotides match TRBD1. The CDR3 spans 14 residues. Germline CDR1 LNHDA, CDR2 SQIVND (reference sequence). The trim removed 6 bases at V and 1 base at J, leaving 2 bases unmatched. The CDR3 nucleotides are TGTGCCAGTAGAAGACAGGGGGCGAACACTGAAGCTTTCTTT. It is translated as CASRRQGANTEAFF.

On this clone: The sample carries other DNA sequences with the same CDR3. The chain couples TRBV10-3 to TRBJ1-3; a possible D gene is TRBD1 (6 bases). Per germline, CDR1 ENHRY and CDR2 SYGVKD. The CDR3 is 14 amino acids. V was trimmed by 9 bases and J by 0 bases, leaving 12 bases between them. The CDR3 nucleotides read TGTGCCATATCCGACAGGAGCTCTGGAAACACCATATATTTT. It codes for CAISDRSSGNTIYF.

This sequence joins TRBV11-3 and TRBJ2-2; the match to TRBD1 covers 10 bases. With 5 bases clipped from V and 4 bases from J, the junction kept 7 bases outside the gene matches. Per germline, CDR1 SGHNT and CDR2 YENEEA. CDR3 length equals 16 residues. This chain's CDR3 is CASSPDRGHGTGELFF. The CDR3 nucleotides are TGTGCCAGCAGCCCCGACAGGGGGCACGGCACCGGGGAGCTGTTTTTT.

This rearrangement joins TRBV2 to TRBJ2-2; 8 bases are shared with TRBD1. This CDR3 contains 15 residues. Germline V gene sequence: CDR1 SNHLY, CDR2 FYNNEI. Losses at the gene ends were 2 bases for V and 3 bases for J; bases not matched to a gene: 2. The CDR3 loop reads CASSEPGGHTGELFF. CDR3 nucleotide sequence: TGTGCCAGCAGTGAACCAGGGGGCCACACCGGGGAGCTGTTTTTT.

The CDR3 is CASSEVPPFGTGPNQPQHF. In DNA form, the CDR3 reads TGTGCCAGCAGTGAAGTCCCCCCCTTCGGGACAGGGCCCAATCAGCCCCAGCATTTT. J is TRBJ1-5 and V is TRBV2, with 9 bases aligning to TRBD1. The V gene end was trimmed by 1 base and the J gene end by 3 bases; junction bases not matched to a gene: 13. The germline V gene encodes CDR1 SNHLY and CDR2 FYNNEI. The CDR3 is made up of 19 amino acids.